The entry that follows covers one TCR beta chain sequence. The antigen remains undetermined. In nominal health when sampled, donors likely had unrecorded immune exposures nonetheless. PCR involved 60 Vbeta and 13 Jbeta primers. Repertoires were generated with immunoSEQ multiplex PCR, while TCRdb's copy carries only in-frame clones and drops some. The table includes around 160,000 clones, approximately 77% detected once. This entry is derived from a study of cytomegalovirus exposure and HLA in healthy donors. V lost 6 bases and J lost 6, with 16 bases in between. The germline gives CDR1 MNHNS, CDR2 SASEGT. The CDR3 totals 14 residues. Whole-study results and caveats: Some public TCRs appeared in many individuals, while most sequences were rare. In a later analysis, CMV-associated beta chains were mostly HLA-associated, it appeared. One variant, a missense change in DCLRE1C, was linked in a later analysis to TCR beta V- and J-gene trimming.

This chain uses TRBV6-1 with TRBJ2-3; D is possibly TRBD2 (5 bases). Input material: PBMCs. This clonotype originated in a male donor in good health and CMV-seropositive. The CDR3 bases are TGTGCCAGCAGGACGGGGATCCCCGGGGATACGCAGTATTTT. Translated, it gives CASRTGIPGDTQYF.